Described below is a single TCR beta chain sequence and its context. The entry originates in a study of OX40 agonist ivuxolimab in advanced cancers. Some clones are missing from TCRdb's copy, which holds only in-frame ones; the method was immunoSEQ multiplex PCR. The data contain some 40,000 clones, 80% to 95% of them seen just once; the ten biggest clones take up about 20%. Exclusion of a patient followed from autoimmune disease history or systemic immunosuppression. Trimming stripped 5 bases from V and 10 bases from J, with 20 bases between. The CDR3 extends over 14 amino acids. Germline CDR1 is SGHVS and CDR2 is FQNEAQ.

Sequenced material: CD4+ or CD8+ T cells sorted from blood, taken in a trial of the OX40 agonist ivuxolimab. The V call is TRBV7-8, the J call TRBJ1-1; D ambiguous. The clonotype comes from an adult with an advanced solid tumor such as melanoma, head and neck, liver or kidney cancer. CDR3 loop: CASSPPGRAPRAFF. As DNA, the CDR3 is TGTGCCAGCAGCCCCCCCGGGAGGGCCCCACGAGCTTTCTTT. The entire variable domain, with the rest obtained from reference TRBV7-8 and TRBJ1-1, is as follows: GAGVSQSPRYKVAKRGQDVALRCDPISGHVSLFWYQQALGQGPEFLTYFQNEAQLDKSGLPSDRFFAERPEGSVSTLKIQRTQQEDSAVYLCASSPPGRAPRAFFGQGTRLTVV.